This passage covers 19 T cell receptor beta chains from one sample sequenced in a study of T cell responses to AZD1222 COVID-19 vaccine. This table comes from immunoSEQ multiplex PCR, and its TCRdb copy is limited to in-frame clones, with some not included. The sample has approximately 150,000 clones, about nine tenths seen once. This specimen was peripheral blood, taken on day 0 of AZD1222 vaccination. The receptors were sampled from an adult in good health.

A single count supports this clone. Here the CDR3 DNA reads TGTGCCAGCAAGTTTTTTACTGAAGCTTTCTTT. Protein product: CASKFFTEAFF. The rearrangement uses TRBV28 and TRBJ1-1; D remains unclear. Trimming removed 7 bases from V and 5 bases from J, with 8 bases in between. The CDR3 consists of 11 residues. Germline V gene sequence: CDR1 MDHEN, CDR2 SYDVKM.

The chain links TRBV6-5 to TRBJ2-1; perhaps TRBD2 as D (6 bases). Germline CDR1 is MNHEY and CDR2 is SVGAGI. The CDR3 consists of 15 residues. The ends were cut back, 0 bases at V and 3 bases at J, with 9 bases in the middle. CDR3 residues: CASSYSGGYYNEQFF. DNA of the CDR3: TGTGCCAGCAGTTACTCAGGAGGGTACTACAATGAGCAGTTCTTC.

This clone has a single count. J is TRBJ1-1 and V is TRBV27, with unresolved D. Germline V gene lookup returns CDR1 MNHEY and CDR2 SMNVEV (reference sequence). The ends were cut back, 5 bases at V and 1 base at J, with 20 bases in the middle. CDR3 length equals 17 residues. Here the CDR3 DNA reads TGTGCCAGCAGTCCCCTCTTAGGGATGTTTCGGAACACTGAAGCTTTCTTT. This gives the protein CASSPLLGMFRNTEAFF.

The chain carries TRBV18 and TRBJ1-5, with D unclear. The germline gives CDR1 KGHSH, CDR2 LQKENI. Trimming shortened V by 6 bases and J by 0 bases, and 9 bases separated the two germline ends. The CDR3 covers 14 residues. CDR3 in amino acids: CASSPNYSNQPQHF. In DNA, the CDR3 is TGTGCCAGCTCCCCGAATTATAGCAATCAGCCCCAGCATTTT.

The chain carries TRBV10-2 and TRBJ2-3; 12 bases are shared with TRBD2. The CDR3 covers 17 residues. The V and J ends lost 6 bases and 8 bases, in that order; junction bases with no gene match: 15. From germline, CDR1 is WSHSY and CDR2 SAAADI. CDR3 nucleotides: TGCGCCAGCAGCCCCACCCCCTCTAGCGGGAGGGCCGGTACGCAGTATTTT. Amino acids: CASSPTPSSGRAGTQYF.

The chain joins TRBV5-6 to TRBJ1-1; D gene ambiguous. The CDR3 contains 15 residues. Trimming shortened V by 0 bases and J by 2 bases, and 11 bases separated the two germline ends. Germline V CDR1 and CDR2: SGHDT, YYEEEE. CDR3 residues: CASSLVAGRNTEAFF. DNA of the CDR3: TGTGCCAGCAGCTTGGTAGCGGGAAGAAACACTGAAGCTTTCTTT.

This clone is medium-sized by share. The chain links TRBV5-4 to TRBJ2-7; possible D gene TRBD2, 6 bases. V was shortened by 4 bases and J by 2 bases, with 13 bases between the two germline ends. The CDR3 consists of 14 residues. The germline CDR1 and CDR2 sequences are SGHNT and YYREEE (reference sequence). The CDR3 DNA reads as TGTGCCAGCAGCACTGGAGGGAGCACCTACGAGCAGTACTTC. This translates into CASSTGGSTYEQYF.

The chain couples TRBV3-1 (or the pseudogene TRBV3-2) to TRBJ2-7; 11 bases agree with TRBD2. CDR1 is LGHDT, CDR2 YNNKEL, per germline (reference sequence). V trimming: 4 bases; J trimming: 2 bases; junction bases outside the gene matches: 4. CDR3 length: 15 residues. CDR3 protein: CASSRLAGGPYEQYF. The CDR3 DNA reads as TGTGCCAGCAGCCGGCTAGCGGGAGGACCCTACGAGCAGTACTTC.

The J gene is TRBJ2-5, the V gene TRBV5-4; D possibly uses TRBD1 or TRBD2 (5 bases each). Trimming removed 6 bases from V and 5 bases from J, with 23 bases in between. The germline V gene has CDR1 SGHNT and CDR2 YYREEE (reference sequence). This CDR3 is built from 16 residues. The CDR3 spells CASTRVGTEDGETQYF. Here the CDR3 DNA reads TGTGCCAGCACCCGTGTCGGGACCGAGGACGGGGAGACCCAGTACTTC.

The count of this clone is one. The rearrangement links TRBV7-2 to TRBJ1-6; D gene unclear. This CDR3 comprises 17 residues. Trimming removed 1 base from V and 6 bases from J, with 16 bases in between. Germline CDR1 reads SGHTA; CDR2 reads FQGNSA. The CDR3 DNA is TGTGCCAGCAGCTTAGATGGGTTGCAGGTGACTAATTCACCCCTCCACTTT. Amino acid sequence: CASSLDGLQVTNSPLHF. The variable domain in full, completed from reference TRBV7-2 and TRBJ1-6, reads GAGVSQSPSNKVTEKGKDVELRCDPISGHTALYWYRQSLGQGLEFLIYFQGNSAPDKSGLPSDRFSAERTGGSVSTLTIQRTQQEDSAVYLCASSLDGLQVTNSPLHFGNGTRLTVT.

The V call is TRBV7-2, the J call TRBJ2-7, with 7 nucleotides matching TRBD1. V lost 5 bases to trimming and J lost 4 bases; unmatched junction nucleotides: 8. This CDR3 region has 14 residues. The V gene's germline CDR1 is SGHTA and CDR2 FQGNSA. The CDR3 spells CASSPRDRQYEQYF. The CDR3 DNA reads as TGTGCCAGCAGCCCACGGGACAGACAATACGAGCAGTACTTC.

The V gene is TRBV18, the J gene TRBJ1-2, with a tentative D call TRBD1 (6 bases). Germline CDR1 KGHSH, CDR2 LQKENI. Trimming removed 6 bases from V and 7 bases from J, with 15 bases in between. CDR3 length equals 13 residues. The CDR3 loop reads CASSQGQLFGYTF. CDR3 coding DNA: TGTGCCAGCTCCCAGGGGCAGTTATTTGGCTACACCTTC.

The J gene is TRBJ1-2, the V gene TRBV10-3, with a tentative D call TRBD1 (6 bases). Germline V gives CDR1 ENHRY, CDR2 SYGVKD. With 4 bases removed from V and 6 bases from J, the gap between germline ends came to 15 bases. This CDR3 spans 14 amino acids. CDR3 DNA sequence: TGTGCCATCAGTGGGGTCAGGGGAGAGAATGGCTACACCTTC. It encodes CAISGVRGENGYTF.

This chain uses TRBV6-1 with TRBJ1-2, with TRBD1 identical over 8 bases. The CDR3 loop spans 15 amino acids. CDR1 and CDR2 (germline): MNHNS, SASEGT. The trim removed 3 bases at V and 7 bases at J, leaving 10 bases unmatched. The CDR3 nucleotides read TGTGCCAGCAGTGAGGACAGGGCCATTCAGGGTGGCTACACCTTC. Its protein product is CASSEDRAIQGGYTF.

The DNA of the CDR3 is TGTGCCAGCAGCCCTGACAGGGGTAAAGCTTTCTTT. Protein sequence: CASSPDRGKAFF. The chain links TRBV7-8 to TRBJ1-1; TRBD1 aligns across 8 bases. V trimming: 5 bases; J trimming: 9 bases; junction bases outside the gene matches: 5. The length of the CDR3 is 12 residues. The V gene's germline CDR1 is SGHVS and CDR2 FQNEAQ. Combining the CDR3 with reference TRBV7-8 and TRBJ1-1 gives the whole variable domain GAGVSQSPRYKVAKRGQDVALRCDPISGHVSLFWYQQALGQGPEFLTYFQNEAQLDKSGLPSDRFFAERPEGSVSTLKIQRTQQEDSAVYLCASSPDRGKAFFGQGTRLTVV.

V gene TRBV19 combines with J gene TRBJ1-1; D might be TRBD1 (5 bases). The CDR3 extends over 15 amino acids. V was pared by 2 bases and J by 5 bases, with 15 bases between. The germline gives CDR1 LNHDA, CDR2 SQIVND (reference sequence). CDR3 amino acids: CASSISPGGTTEAFF. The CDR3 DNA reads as TGTGCCAGTAGTATAAGCCCCGGGGGAACGACTGAAGCTTTCTTT.

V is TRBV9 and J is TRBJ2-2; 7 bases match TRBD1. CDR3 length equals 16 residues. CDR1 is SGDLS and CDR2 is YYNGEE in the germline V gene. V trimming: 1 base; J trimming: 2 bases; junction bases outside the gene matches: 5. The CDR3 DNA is TGTGCCAGCAGCGTACAGGGGACAGCCAACACCGGGGAGCTGTTTTTT. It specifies CASSVQGTANTGELFF.

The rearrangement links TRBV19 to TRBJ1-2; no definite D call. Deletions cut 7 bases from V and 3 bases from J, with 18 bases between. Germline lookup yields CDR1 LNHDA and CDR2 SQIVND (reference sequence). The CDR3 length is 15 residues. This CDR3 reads CASKSDREVDYGYTF. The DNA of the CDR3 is TGTGCCAGTAAATCTGATAGGGAGGTAGACTATGGCTACACCTTC.

CDR3 coding DNA: TGTGCCAGCAGTTTAACTAGCGGGTTCACCTACGAGCAGTACTTC. This codes for CASSLTSGFTYEQYF. V is TRBV27 and J is TRBJ2-7, with 9 bases identical to TRBD2. This CDR3 comprises 15 residues. The V gene's germline CDR1 is MNHEY and CDR2 SMNVEV (reference sequence). The ends lost 2 bases at V and 2 bases at J; junction bases unmatched: 4.